This TCR beta chain was captured by sequencing in a study of blood T cell repertoires in COVID-19. As handled by the study authors: Estimation of nucleated cell counts relied on the amplification of reference gene primers. Some clones are missing from TCRdb's copy, which holds only in-frame ones; the method was immunoSEQ multiplex PCR. V and J calls and clone size come straight from that table; D and trimming were deduced from the DNA. Of roughly 99,000 clones listed, roughly nine tenths were seen once; the top ten hold 4.5% to 6%. The CDR3 extends over 16 amino acids. The trim removed 1 base at V and 8 bases at J, leaving 8 bases unmatched. CDR1 and CDR2 (germline): LGHNA, YNFKEQ.

This clonotype was sampled from a man between 40 and 49 years old with active or convalescent COVID-19. Sequenced: peripheral blood. The gene calls are TRBV4-2 and TRBJ1-4, with TRBD1 matching over 9 bases. The CDR3 nucleotides are TGTGCCAGCAGCCAAGCGGCGGGACAGGGTGGGGAAAAACTGTTTTTT. Protein: CASSQAAGQGGEKLFF.